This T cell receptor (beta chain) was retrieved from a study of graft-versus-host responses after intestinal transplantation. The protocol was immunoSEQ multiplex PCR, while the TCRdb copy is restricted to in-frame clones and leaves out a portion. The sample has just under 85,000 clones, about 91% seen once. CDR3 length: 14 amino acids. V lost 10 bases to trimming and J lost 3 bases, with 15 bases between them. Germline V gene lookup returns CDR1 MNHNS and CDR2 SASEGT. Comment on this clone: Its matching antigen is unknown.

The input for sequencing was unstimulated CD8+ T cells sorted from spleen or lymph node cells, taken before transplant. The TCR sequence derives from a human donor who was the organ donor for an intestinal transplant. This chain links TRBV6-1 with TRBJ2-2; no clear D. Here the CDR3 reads CATWTGPYTGELFF. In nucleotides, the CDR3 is TGTGCCACCTGGACCGGTCCCTACACCGGGGAGCTGTTTTTT.